The source of this TCR beta chain is a study of prognosis after radiotherapy for stage I lung cancer. By two-round multiplex PCR, the TCR beta CDR3 was amplified from genomic DNA. Primers (each specific to one TRBV or TRBJ gene) were used in first-round PCR. TCRdb reprocessed the multiplex PCR reads via MiXCR and lists one record per CDR3 protein. Here the sample spans some 17,000 distinct CDR3 sequences, around 40% being singletons. On this clonotype itself: Antigen: not known.

Notes on the study in general: Differences in TRBV and TRBJ gene usage were reportedly observed between patients with and without metastases.

With 4 bases clipped from V and 5 bases from J, the junction kept 8 bases outside the gene matches. The CDR3 loop spans 15 amino acids. Germline V gene lookup returns CDR1 MNHEY and CDR2 SVGAGI. V and J are TRBV6-5 and TRBJ2-3, with 8 bases aligning to TRBD1. The starting material was PBMCs, obtained before or after stereotactic body radiation therapy (not recorded which). The clonotype comes from a donor at least 50 years old with non-small cell lung cancer. The CDR3 spells CASSSPTGAGDTQYF. CDR3 in DNA: TGTGCCAGCAGTTCCCCGACAGGGGCAGGAGATACGCAGTATTTT.